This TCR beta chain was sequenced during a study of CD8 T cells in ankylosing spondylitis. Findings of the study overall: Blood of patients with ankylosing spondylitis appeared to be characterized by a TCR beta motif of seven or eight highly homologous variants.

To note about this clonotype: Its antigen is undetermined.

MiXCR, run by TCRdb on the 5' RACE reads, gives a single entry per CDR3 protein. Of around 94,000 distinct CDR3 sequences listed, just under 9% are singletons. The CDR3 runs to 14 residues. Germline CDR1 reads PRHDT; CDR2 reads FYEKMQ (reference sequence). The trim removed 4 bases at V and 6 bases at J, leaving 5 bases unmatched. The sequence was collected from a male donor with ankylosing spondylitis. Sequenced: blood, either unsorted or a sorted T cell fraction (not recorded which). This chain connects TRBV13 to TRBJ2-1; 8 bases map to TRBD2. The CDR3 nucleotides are TGTGCCAGCAGCTCCGGGACTAGGAGCAATGAGCAGTTCTTC. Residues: CASSSGTRSNEQFF.